Below, one T cell receptor (beta chain) is given with its context. Sequencing used immunoSEQ multiplex PCR; TCRdb keeps in-frame clones, though not all of them. The profile covers some 92,000 clones, with roughly nine tenths appearing a single time and 7.5% taken by the ten largest. This CDR3 region has 13 residues. V shed 0 bases and J shed 3 bases, with 6 bases lying between them. This record belongs to a study of T cell responses to AZD1222 COVID-19 vaccine. The receptor was derived from an adult in good health. This sample comprised peripheral blood, obtained on day 0 of AZD1222 vaccination. The chain uses TRBV23-1 and TRBJ2-7; D remains ambiguous. TRBV23-1 is identified as an open reading frame with a role that is uncertain. The CDR3 here is CASSQSWIYEQYF. The CDR3 region has the DNA TGCGCCAGCAGTCAATCTTGGATCTACGAGCAGTACTTC.